The rows below give T cell receptor beta chains drawn from one sample of a study of T cell responses to AZD1222 COVID-19 vaccine. Profiled with immunoSEQ multiplex PCR; TCRdb holds only in-frame clones, not every one. The table shows approximately 100,000 clones, with approximately 89% occurring only once. The material was peripheral blood, obtained 28 days after the second dose of the MenACWY control vaccine. All receptors come from an adult who received the MenACWY meningococcal vaccine as a control. The CDR3 runs from the conserved cysteine through the conserved F or W. D genes are given only for firm matches. Only some rows state a clone size, as once, few, many or a class for expanded clones.

d_call clone_size j_call v_call cdr3_aa cdr3_nt
- - TRBJ1-2 TRBV18 CASSPPEVGYGYTF TGTGCCAGCTCACCACCGGAGGTCGGATATGGCTACACCTTC
TRBD2 - TRBJ2-1 TRBV11-3 CASSLVLAGGPGEQFF TGTGCCAGCAGCTTAGTACTAGCGGGGGGGCCGGGTGAGCAGTTCTTC
- - TRBJ1-2 TRBV7-3 CASSPTPGQNYGYTF TGTGCCAGCAGCCCGACCCCGGGGCAGAACTATGGCTACACCTTC
TRBD1 - TRBJ1-4 TRBV28 CASSTTGGSNEKLFF TGTGCCAGCAGCACAACAGGGGGGTCTAATGAAAAACTGTTTTTT
- - TRBJ2-7 TRBV28 CASSFFSPAYEQYF TGTGCCAGCAGTTTTTTCTCTCCCGCCTACGAGCAGTACTTC
TRBD2 - TRBJ2-7 TRBV19 CASSMGLVYEQYF TGTGCCAGTAGTATGGGACTAGTCTACGAGCAGTACTTC
- once TRBJ2-7 TRBV2 CASSDVQGYEQYF TGTGCCAGCAGTGATGTGCAGGGGTACGAGCAGTACTTC
TRBD1 - TRBJ1-3 TRBV6-1 CASSEVLTGTGGTSKRNTIYF TGTGCCAGCAGTGAAGTACTGACCGGGACAGGGGGCACTTCGAAGAGAAACACCATATATTTT
TRBD1 - TRBJ2-7 TRBV7-2 CASSLGQVSSYEQYF TGTGCCAGCAGCCTGGGACAGGTCAGCTCCTACGAGCAGTACTTC
- - TRBJ1-2 TRBV7-2 CASSLERQNYGYTF TGTGCCAGCAGCTTAGAACGACAGAACTATGGCTACACCTTC
TRBD1 - TRBJ2-7 TRBV5-4 CASSSGTGWDEQYF TGTGCCAGCAGCTCCGGGACAGGGTGGGACGAGCAGTACTTC
- once TRBJ2-7 TRBV9 CASSANTGTNEQYF TGTGCCAGCAGCGCAAACACCGGGACAAACGAGCAGTACTTC
- - TRBJ1-5 TRBV10-2 CASSEWAEGNQPQHF TGCGCCAGCAGTGAGTGGGCCGAAGGCAATCAGCCCCAGCATTTT
- few TRBJ2-7 TRBV7-9 CASSLVSSYEQYF TGTGCCAGCAGCTTAGTGTCGAGCTACGAGCAGTACTTC
TRBD1 - TRBJ1-1 TRBV27 CASSSTPRQGRYTEAFF TGTGCCAGCAGTTCCACTCCAAGACAGGGAAGGTACACTGAAGCTTTCTTT
TRBD2 once TRBJ2-2 TRBV24-1 CATSDPHGGGGELFF TGTGCCACCAGTGACCCCCACGGGGGGGGCGGGGAGCTGTTTTTT
TRBD1 - TRBJ1-3 TRBV4-1 CASSPWTGGFGNTIYF TGCGCCAGCAGCCCTTGGACAGGGGGCTTTGGAAACACCATATATTTT
TRBD2 - TRBJ2-7 TRBV24-1 CATSEPTSGGPSSYEQYF TGTGCCACCAGTGAACCGACTAGCGGGGGCCCGAGCTCCTACGAGCAGTACTTC
- - TRBJ1-1 TRBV19 CASSRYVDTEAFF TGTGCCAGTAGTCGGTACGTGGACACTGAAGCTTTCTTT
TRBD1 - TRBJ2-7 TRBV18 CASSPIGQGNHEQYF TGTGCCAGCTCACCGATCGGACAGGGGAATCACGAGCAGTACTTC
- - TRBJ1-5 TRBV19 CASMDTTNLYSNQPQHF TGTGCCAGTATGGACACGACCAACCTCTATAGCAATCAGCCCCAGCATTTT
- - TRBJ1-2 TRBV28 CASSPYGQRANYGYTF TGTGCCAGCAGTCCCTACGGACAGAGAGCTAACTATGGCTACACCTTC
- - TRBJ1-1 TRBV5-1 CASSLVGVPKNPNTEAFF TGCGCCAGCAGCTTGGTGGGGGTCCCTAAAAATCCGAACACTGAAGCTTTCTTT
TRBD1 - TRBJ2-2 TRBV7-2 CASSLVGTGIGTGELFF TGTGCCAGCAGCTTAGTCGGGACAGGGATAGGCACCGGGGAGCTGTTTTTT
- - TRBJ1-1 TRBV6-5 CATWGRLNTEAFF TGTGCCACCTGGGGGCGGTTGAACACTGAAGCTTTCTTT